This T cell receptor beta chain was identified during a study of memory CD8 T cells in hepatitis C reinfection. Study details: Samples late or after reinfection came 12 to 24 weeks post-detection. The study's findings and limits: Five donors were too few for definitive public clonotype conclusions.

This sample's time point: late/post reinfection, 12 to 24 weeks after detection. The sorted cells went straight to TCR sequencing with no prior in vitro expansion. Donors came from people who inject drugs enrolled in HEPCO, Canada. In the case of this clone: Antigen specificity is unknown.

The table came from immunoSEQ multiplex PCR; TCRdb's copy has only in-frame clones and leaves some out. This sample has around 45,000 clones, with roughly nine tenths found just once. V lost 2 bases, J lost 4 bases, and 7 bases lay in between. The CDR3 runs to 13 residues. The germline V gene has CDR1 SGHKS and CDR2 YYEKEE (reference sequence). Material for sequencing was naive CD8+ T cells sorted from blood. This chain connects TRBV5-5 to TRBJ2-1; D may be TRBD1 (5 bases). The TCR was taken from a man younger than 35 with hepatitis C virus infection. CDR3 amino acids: CASSLQEYNEQFF. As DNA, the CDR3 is TGTGCCAGCAGCTTACAGGAGTACAATGAGCAGTTCTTC.